A selection of T cell receptor beta chains follows, all from one sample in a study of CD8 T cells in ankylosing spondylitis. TCRdb fed the 5' RACE reads into MiXCR, producing one record per CDR3 protein. The sample lists 350,000 or so distinct CDR3 sequences; 7% to 9% were seen once. Sequencing used blood, either unsorted or a sorted T cell fraction (not recorded which). The source of these receptors is a male donor with ankylosing spondylitis. Each CDR3 is given with its conserved first and last residue. The size field is filled for only some rows; it gives once, few, many or a size class.

CASSPKGSYEQYF . TRBJ2-7 TRBV27
CASSPSRVDTQYF . TRBJ2-3 TRBV27
CASSQGTGGNEQFF few TRBJ2-1 TRBV4-1
CSVEEGYNEQFF many TRBJ2-1 TRBV29-1
CASSLPGQGPEKLFF . TRBJ1-4 TRBV28
CASSLGAATNYGYTF few TRBJ1-2 TRBV7-9
CASSPRGENNEKLFF . TRBJ1-4 TRBV5-1
CASSPGRWQFF many TRBJ2-1 TRBV12-3/TRBV12-4
CASSTRARLAGSTDTQYF few TRBJ2-3 TRBV12-3/TRBV12-4
CASSQVNGQPQHF . TRBJ1-5 TRBV3-1
CASSLDRATQPQHF few TRBJ1-5 TRBV12-3/TRBV12-4
CASTERGYRDREGSGGYTF . TRBJ1-2 TRBV4-2
CATSDLDGNEQFF . TRBJ2-1 TRBV24-1
CASGSGTSNNEQFF many TRBJ2-1 TRBV12-3/TRBV12-4
CSVRVQGIEAYEQYF few TRBJ2-7 TRBV29-1
CAISPGSSYNEQFF few TRBJ2-1 TRBV10-3
CSARRPASGQGGEQYF . TRBJ2-7 TRBV20-1
CASSSRLAKTYEQYF few TRBJ2-7 TRBV27
CASSSGQLLSGANVLTF . TRBJ2-6 TRBV7-3
CSVEGLVNTEAFF few TRBJ1-1 TRBV29-1
CASSPRTGMGETQYF . TRBJ2-5 TRBV28
CASSEGRYYEQYF many TRBJ2-7 TRBV25-1
CASSFRGTGDQPQHF many TRBJ1-5 TRBV6-5
CASSQGLVSYEQYF few TRBJ2-7 TRBV4-3
CATSRDQGSGNTIYF many TRBJ1-3 TRBV15
CASSPGQGFRGYTF . TRBJ1-2 TRBV6-1
CASSPLGNSYNEQFF many TRBJ2-1 TRBV7-9
CASSPGGPLRVQYF few TRBJ2-7 TRBV5-1
CSASFMGGRQPQHF few TRBJ1-5 TRBV20-1
CARRIATNEKLFF . TRBJ1-4 TRBV30
CSVLAGGLYEQYF . TRBJ2-7 TRBV20-1
CASSYGTGFTDTQYF . TRBJ2-3 TRBV6-2/TRBV6-3
CSARAPREPLQETQYF . TRBJ2-5 TRBV20-1
CSMGTAVHEQYF . TRBJ2-7 TRBV20-1
CASTTGPYNEQFF . TRBJ2-1 TRBV7-3
CASSDASGKDTQYF . TRBJ2-3 TRBV2
CASNRGGDRAGRDTQYF many TRBJ2-3 TRBV5-5
CASRIAESSYEQYF few TRBJ2-7 TRBV2
CSAIALAGDYEQYF many TRBJ2-7 TRBV20-1
CASSPRTSGRIGTQYF few TRBJ2-3 TRBV14
CASSHPYQPQHF few TRBJ1-5 TRBV7-9